Following are 9 T cell receptor beta chains from one sample sequenced in a study of T cell changes during pregnancy in multiple sclerosis. Clones were read by immunoSEQ multiplex PCR, and TCRdb kept only the in-frame ones, dropping some. Of approximately 80,000 clones listed, approximately 90% are singletons. Source: PBMCs, taken in the first trimester of pregnancy. These receptors originate from a female donor in good health, serving as a control in a pregnancy study. Some clones in this sample may be carry-over from other donors' samples.

The V and J genes are TRBV28 and TRBJ2-6; 8 nucleotides agree with TRBD2. Germline trimming cut 6 bases from V and 0 bases from J; bases unmatched to any gene: 4. The CDR3 runs 16 residues. Germline-derived CDR1 and CDR2 are MDHEN and SYDVKM. CDR3 in amino acids: CASRDGGGSGANVLTF. The DNA for the CDR3 is TGTGCCAGCAGGGACGGGGGGGGCTCTGGGGCCAACGTCCTGACTTTC.

The genes are TRBV7-8 and TRBJ2-7, with TRBD2 matching 10 bases. The CDR3 runs 16 residues. CDR1 SGHVS and CDR2 FQNEAQ come from the germline V gene. Trimming took 2 bases from V and 2 from J; bases not matched to a gene: 6. The CDR3 is CASSLSASGGTYEQYF. Written as DNA, the CDR3 is TGTGCCAGCAGCTTATCGGCTAGCGGGGGCACCTACGAGCAGTACTTC.

This clone was detected once. The rearrangement links TRBV28 to TRBJ2-2, with D perhaps TRBD1 (6 bases). The germline V and J ends were trimmed by 5 bases and 4 bases, with 11 bases remaining between them. The CDR3 is 14 amino acids. From germline, CDR1 is MDHEN and CDR2 SYDVKM. The CDR3: CASSPTGTTGELFF. The CDR3 DNA reads as TGTGCCAGCAGTCCGACAGGTACCACCGGGGAGCTGTTTTTT.

This chain connects TRBV27 to TRBJ2-2; D perhaps matches TRBD1 (6 bases). The CDR3 has 13 amino acids. Germline-derived CDR1 and CDR2 are MNHEY and SMNVEV (reference sequence). V was shortened by 7 bases and J by 5 bases, with 11 bases between the two germline ends. CDR3 DNA: TGTGCCAGCAAGATCCAGGGGACCGGGGAGCTGTTTTTT. Translated: CASKIQGTGELFF.

The V gene is TRBV15, the J gene TRBJ1-6; D is uncertain. This CDR3 comprises 14 residues. V was cut by 3 bases and J by 2 bases, with 5 bases left in between. The germline CDR1 and CDR2 sequences are LNHNV and YYDKDF (reference sequence). CDR3 amino acids: CATSRETYNSPLHF. Written as DNA, the CDR3 is TGTGCCACCAGCAGGGAGACCTATAATTCACCCCTCCACTTT.

The rearrangement links TRBV27 to TRBJ1-5, with D hard to call. Trimming took 5 bases from V and 0 from J, leaving 11 bases between them. Germline V gives CDR1 MNHEY, CDR2 SMNVEV (reference sequence). The CDR3 consists of 15 residues. DNA of the CDR3: TGTGCCAGCAGTCCCACAAGTTATAGCAATCAGCCCCAGCATTTT. This codes for CASSPTSYSNQPQHF.

The V gene is TRBV15, the J gene TRBJ1-2; TRBD1 matches 7 bases. Trimming cost V 5 bases and J 2 bases; bases outside gene matches: 5. Germline loops: CDR1 LNHNV, CDR2 YYDKDF (reference sequence). This CDR3 region has 14 residues. The CDR3 sequence is CATSRQTGNYGYTF. CDR3 sequence (DNA): TGTGCCACCAGCCGGCAGACAGGGAACTATGGCTACACCTTC.

The V gene is TRBV6-1, the J gene TRBJ1-5; 11 bases line up with TRBD1. Germline CDR1 is MNHNS and CDR2 is SASEGT. This CDR3 has 15 amino acids. Losses at the gene ends were 0 bases for V and 6 bases for J; bases not matched to a gene: 1. The CDR3 DNA reads TGTGCCAGCAGTGAAGCAGGGACAGGGGGTCAGCCCCAGCATTTT. It is translated as CASSEAGTGGQPQHF.

The CDR3 reads CASSPSSREKLFF. CDR3 nucleotide sequence: TGTGCCAGCAGCCCCAGTTCCCGCGAAAAACTGTTTTTT. V gene TRBV7-8 combines with J gene TRBJ1-4; D ambiguous. Trimming took off 5 bases at V and 8 bases at J, with 12 bases between the two ends. Germline-derived CDR1 and CDR2 are SGHVS and FQNEAQ. The CDR3 sequence is 13 residues long.